The clone carrying this TCR beta chain was counted ten times or more. Its target is not known. RNA transcripts provided the source from which TCR beta CDR3 regions were amplified. A first-round RT-PCR of the TCR CDR3 used the HTBI primer set. TCRdb fed the multiplex PCR reads into MiXCR, producing one record per CDR3 protein. Of about 420,000 distinct CDR3 sequences listed, roughly an eighth were seen once; the top ten hold less than 6.5%. This specimen comes from a study of T cells in Graves' hyperthyroidism and ophthalmopathy. At the level of the study: Peripheral blood specimens were obtained at initial diagnosis, prior to any treatment.

Broader study findings: Model predictions of ophthalmopathy came a median around 6.5 months before onset.

For Graves' hyperthyroidism to be stable, ophthalmopathy could not progress within 18 months. The study based diagnoses on clinical symptoms, serum thyroxine and TRAb, thyroid ultrasound and orbital computed tomography. V shed 5 bases, J shed 6 bases, and the junction held 5 bases outside the gene matches. There are 15 residues in the CDR3. Germline V gene lookup returns CDR1 SGHVS and CDR2 FQNEAQ. Sequenced input: blood. The receptor comes from a woman under 30 with Graves' hyperthyroidism. The chain joins TRBV7-8 to TRBJ1-6, with 9 positions matching TRBD1. CDR3 amino acids: CASSPDRGGNSPLHF. Here the CDR3 DNA reads TGTGCCAGCAGCCCCGACAGGGGGGGTAATTCACCCCTCCACTTT.